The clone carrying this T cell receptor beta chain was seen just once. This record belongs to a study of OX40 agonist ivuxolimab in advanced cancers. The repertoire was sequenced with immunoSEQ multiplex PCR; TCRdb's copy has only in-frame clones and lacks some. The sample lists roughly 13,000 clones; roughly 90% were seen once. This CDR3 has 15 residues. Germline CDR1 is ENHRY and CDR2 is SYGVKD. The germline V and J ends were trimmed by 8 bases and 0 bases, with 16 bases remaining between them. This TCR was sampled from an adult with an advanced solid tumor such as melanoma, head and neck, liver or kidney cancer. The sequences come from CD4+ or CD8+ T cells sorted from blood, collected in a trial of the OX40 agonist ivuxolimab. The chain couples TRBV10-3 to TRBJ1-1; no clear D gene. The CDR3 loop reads CAIEWIGPMNTEAFF. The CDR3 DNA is TGTGCCATCGAGTGGATCGGCCCTATGAACACTGAAGCTTTCTTT.